This T cell receptor (beta chain) was recovered during a study of blood T cell repertoires in COVID-19. Across the study: Samples taken during acute and convalescent COVID-19 were collected in the United States, Italy and Spain.

Enrollment of patients from Seattle took place during active infection, with longitudinal follow-up. Authors' data handling: Counts of nucleated cells, estimated from reference gene primer amplification, were obtained. Assay used: immunoSEQ multiplex PCR; TCRdb lists only in-frame clones, some missing. V and J calls and clone size follow that table, whereas D and trimming were derived from the DNA. The sample has roughly 250,000 clones; 80% to 85% are singletons. Deletions cut 2 bases from V and 3 bases from J, with 12 bases between. The V gene's germline CDR1 is SGHRS and CDR2 YFSETQ. This CDR3 has 14 residues.

The receptor was isolated from a person between 65 and 79 years old with COVID-19, enrolled during active disease. The chain uses TRBV5-1 and TRBJ2-7, with D maybe TRBD1 (6 bases). Sample: peripheral blood. The CDR3 region is CASSLQGPDYEQYF. CDR3 nucleotides: TGCGCCAGCAGCTTACAGGGCCCAGACTACGAGCAGTACTTC.